One sample yielded the 25 T cell receptor beta chains listed below, sequenced in a study of cytomegalovirus exposure and HLA in healthy donors. PCR employed 60 Vbeta and 13 Jbeta primers. Profiled with immunoSEQ multiplex PCR; TCRdb holds only in-frame clones, not every one. The sample comprises about 150,000 clones, around 80% of which are singletons, and approximately 4% rests with the top ten. The sequencing input was PBMCs. Receptors were obtained from a woman aged 40 to 50 in good health and CMV-seropositive.

The chain uses TRBV5-1 and TRBJ1-4; 10 nucleotides agree with TRBD1. The V segment lost 8 bases and the J segment 3 bases; nucleotides outside the gene matches: 13. Germline V gene data show CDR1 as SGHRS and CDR2 as YFSETQ. This CDR3 has 17 amino acids. CDR3 region: CASRTGTGVVPNEKLFF. The CDR3 coding sequence is TGCGCCAGTCGAACCGGGACAGGGGTTGTACCTAATGAAAAACTGTTTTTT.

This sequence joins TRBV27 and TRBJ2-7; 7 bases match TRBD1. The CDR3 has 12 amino acids. Looked up from germline, CDR1 is MNHEY and CDR2 is SMNVEV (reference sequence). The J segment lost 8 bases and the V segment lost 3 bases, leaving 4 bases of the junction unmatched. For the CDR3, the DNA is TGTGCCAGCAGTTTCGACAGGGACAAGCAGTACTTC. Amino acids: CASSFDRDKQYF.

CDR3 coding DNA: TGTGCCTGGAGTAAAGGACTAGGAAACACCGGGGAGCTGTTTTTT. Translation gives CAWSKGLGNTGELFF. J is TRBJ2-2 and V is TRBV30; TRBD2 matches at 7 bases. Trimming removed 2 bases from V and 2 bases from J; junction bases left unmatched: 5. The length of the CDR3 is 15 residues. Germline assignment: CDR1 GTSNPN and CDR2 SVGIG (reference sequence).

The V call is TRBV6-6, the J call TRBJ1-2, with D perhaps TRBD1 (6 bases). Germline V lookup: CDR1 MNHNY, CDR2 SVGAGI (reference sequence). V was shortened by 5 bases and J by 8 bases, with 12 bases between the two germline ends. The CDR3 is made up of 12 amino acids. The chain's CDR3 is CASSQGRGGYTF. CDR3 in DNA: TGTGCCAGCAGTCAGGGGAGGGGGGGCTACACCTTC.

This clone was seen more than once but under ten times. The chain carries TRBV10-3 and TRBJ2-7; a possible D gene is TRBD1 (6 bases). In germline, CDR1 is ENHRY, CDR2 SYGVKD. Trimming left V 0 bases short and J 1 base short, with 7 bases between. This CDR3 comprises 14 residues. The CDR3 nucleotides read TGTGCCATCAGTGAGTCGGGACAATCCTACGAGCAGTACTTC. Translating gives CAISESGQSYEQYF.

The J gene is TRBJ2-1, the V gene TRBV6-1; D call uncertain. V lost 3 bases and J lost 8, with 5 bases in between. This CDR3 region has 11 residues. Germline assignment: CDR1 MNHNS and CDR2 SASEGT. CDR3 region: CASSDLYEQFF. In nucleotides, the CDR3 is TGTGCCAGCAGTGATCTGTATGAGCAGTTCTTC.

With respect to this clone: Germline is not matched at one junction end, which may reflect a read error. The CDR3 here is CASGQGQGIAYNSPLHF. DNA for the CDR3: TGCGCCAGCGGCCAAGGACAGGGTATAGCGTATAATTCACCCCTCCACTTT. The V call is TRBV4-3, the J call TRBJ1-6, with 8 bases lining up with TRBD1. Germline values: CDR1 LGHNA, CDR2 YSLEER. The length of the CDR3 is 17 residues.

The chain is built from TRBV19 and TRBJ2-1; D is unclear. This CDR3 region has 14 residues. Trimming removed 7 bases at V and 6 bases at J, with 16 bases between. Germline V lookup: CDR1 LNHDA, CDR2 SQIVND (reference sequence). This chain's CDR3 is CASTPTTRRNEQFF. The CDR3 DNA reads as TGTGCCAGTACCCCAACGACCAGGCGCAATGAGCAGTTCTTC. Full variable domain (remainder filled in from reference TRBV19 and TRBJ2-1): DGGITQSPKYLFRKEGQNVTLSCEQNLNHDAMYWYRQDPGQGLRLIYYSQIVNDFQKGDIAEGYSVSREKKESFPLTVTSAQKNPTAFYLCASTPTTRRNEQFFGPGTRLTVL.

This chain uses TRBV4-1 with TRBJ1-1; a weak D match, TRBD1 (6 bases). V lost 0 bases and J lost 4, with 15 bases in between. Germline assignment: CDR1 MGHRA and CDR2 YSYEKL. The CDR3 consists of 16 residues. The DNA for the CDR3 is TGCGCCAGCAGCCAAGATCTAAGGGGGGGAGTCACTGAAGCTTTCTTT. It encodes CASSQDLRGGVTEAFF.

J is TRBJ1-4 and V is TRBV7-2; 7 bases match TRBD1. The CDR3 runs 15 residues. J was trimmed by 3 bases and V by 5 bases; bases with no gene match: 6. Germline-derived CDR1 and CDR2 are SGHTA and FQGNSA. The CDR3 nucleotides are TGTGCCAGCAGCGTCGACAGGGTGCCTAATGAAAAACTGTTTTTT. Protein sequence: CASSVDRVPNEKLFF. Full variable domain (missing parts from reference TRBV7-2 and TRBJ1-4): GAGVSQSPSNKVTEKGKDVELRCDPISGHTALYWYRQSLGQGLEFLIYFQGNSAPDKSGLPSDRFSAERTGGSVSTLTIQRTQQEDSAVYLCASSVDRVPNEKLFFGSGTQLSVL.

The V call is TRBV4-3, the J call TRBJ2-7; D call uncertain. Between the trimmed V and J ends, which lost 8 bases and 3 bases, there was a span of 17 bases. This CDR3 spans 14 amino acids. Germline assignment: CDR1 LGHNA and CDR2 YSLEER. The CDR3 DNA sequence: TGCGCCAGCCTTAAAACGAACGCGTACTACGAGCAGTACTTC. It is translated as CASLKTNAYYEQYF.

V is TRBV4-2 and J is TRBJ2-2; 8 nucleotides align to TRBD2. Trimming took 0 bases from V and 7 from J; bases not matched to a gene: 10. There are 17 residues in the CDR3. CDR1 and CDR2 (germline): LGHNA, YNFKEQ. The CDR3 sequence is CASSQDLAGLGGGELFF. CDR3 nucleotide sequence: TGTGCCAGCAGCCAAGACTTAGCGGGGTTAGGCGGCGGGGAGCTGTTTTTT.

Comments on this clone: At one end the junction does not follow the germline gene, possibly because of a read error. The chain joins TRBV7-9 to TRBJ2-2; D possibly corresponds to TRBD2 (6 bases). This CDR3 has 12 amino acids. Germline V gene sequence: CDR1 SEHNR, CDR2 FQNEAQ (reference sequence). In DNA form, the CDR3 reads TGTTCCAGCAGCTCCGGGGGCGGGGAGCTGTTTTTT. Its protein is CSSSSGGGELFF.

In its sample, this clone was seen a few times. The rearrangement uses TRBV9 and TRBJ1-4; 12 bases map to TRBD1. The germline CDR1 and CDR2 sequences are SGDLS and YYNGEE. The CDR3 is 17 amino acids. V was clipped by 2 bases and J by 2 bases; unmatched bases: 4. CDR3 protein: CASSVGTGGGTNEKLFF. CDR3 nucleotide sequence: TGTGCCAGCAGCGTCGGGACAGGGGGCGGCACTAATGAAAAACTGTTTTTT.

The rearrangement links TRBV6-1 to TRBJ1-5; TRBD1 aligns across 7 bases. This CDR3 is 15 amino acids long. Looked up from germline, CDR1 is MNHNS and CDR2 is SASEGT. Trimming took 2 bases from V and 6 from J; bases not matched to a gene: 7. The CDR3, as DNA: TGTGCCAGCAGTGAACCGACAGGGCTTAGTCAGCCCCAGCATTTT. Translation gives CASSEPTGLSQPQHF.

The chain joins TRBV10-3 to TRBJ1-6; D is uncertain. Germline lookup yields CDR1 ENHRY and CDR2 SYGVKD. V gave up 0 bases and J gave up 13 bases, with 19 bases separating them. The length of the CDR3 is 16 residues. The CDR3 loop reads CAISESGRLTTGPLHF. CDR3 sequence (DNA): TGTGCCATCAGTGAGTCGGGCAGATTGACAACGGGGCCCCTCCACTTT.

The count of this clone is one. The chain recombines TRBV29-1 with TRBJ2-7, with 8 bases lining up with TRBD2. Trimming took 4 bases from V and 5 from J; bases not matched to a gene: 7. This CDR3 contains 13 residues. In germline, CDR1 is SQVTM, CDR2 ANQGSEA. CDR3 coding DNA: TGCAGCGTTGGGGCGGGGGGCGTCAACGAGCAGTACTTC. Its protein is CSVGAGGVNEQYF.

This clone occurred once. The V and J genes are TRBV9 and TRBJ1-2; D is possibly TRBD1 (5 bases). V lost 3 bases and J 5 bases, leaving 14 bases between the germline ends. CDR3 length equals 14 residues. CDR1 SGDLS and CDR2 YYNGEE come from the germline V gene. The chain's CDR3 is CASSAHQGWYGYTF. The CDR3 DNA follows: TGTGCCAGCAGCGCCCATCAGGGTTGGTATGGCTACACCTTC.

V usage is TRBV5-4 and J usage is TRBJ2-2, with a weak D call TRBD1 (5 bases). The CDR3 length is 15 residues. Germline values: CDR1 SGHNT, CDR2 YYREEE (reference sequence). V was shortened by 4 bases and J by 5 bases, with 15 bases between the two germline ends. CDR3 in amino acids: CASSTGAGRTGELFF. Written as DNA, the CDR3 is TGTGCCAGCAGCACTGGGGCAGGGCGGACCGGGGAGCTGTTTTTT.

The CDR3 loop reads CASSNGQTTYGYTF. The CDR3 region has the DNA TGTGCCAGCAGCAATGGACAGACCACATATGGCTACACCTTC. The chain uses TRBV7-2 and TRBJ1-2; D perhaps matches TRBD1 (6 bases). This CDR3 is built from 14 residues. Trimming took 5 bases from V and 5 from J, leaving 15 bases between them. The germline CDR1 and CDR2 sequences are SGHTA and FQGNSA.

The V call is TRBV28, the J call TRBJ1-1; D uncertain. V lost 11 bases and J 0 bases, leaving 7 bases between the germline ends. Germline-derived CDR1 and CDR2 are MDHEN and SYDVKM. The CDR3 is 11 residues long. CDR3 sequence: CAATVNTEAFF. Here the CDR3 DNA reads TGTGCCGCAACGGTGAACACTGAAGCTTTCTTT.

This clone appeared a few times. The CDR3 spells CSVEGRETNEKLFF. DNA for the CDR3: TGCAGCGTTGAAGGAAGGGAGACTAATGAAAAACTGTTTTTT. The chain links TRBV29-1 to TRBJ1-4; D uncertain. V gave up 1 base and J gave up 2 bases, with 8 bases separating them. The germline V gene has CDR1 SQVTM and CDR2 ANQGSEA. This CDR3 has 14 amino acids.

The chain links TRBV9 to TRBJ2-2; D possibly corresponds to TRBD1 (6 bases). V was trimmed by 4 bases and J by 7 bases, leaving 17 bases between them. There are 15 residues in the CDR3. Germline V gene data show CDR1 as SGDLS and CDR2 as YYNGEE. The CDR3 loop is CASSPGHPTVGELFF. The CDR3 DNA reads as TGTGCCAGCAGCCCGGGACACCCTACGGTCGGGGAGCTGTTTTTT.

V and J are TRBV10-1 and TRBJ2-5, with TRBD2 matching 7 bases. The length of the CDR3 is 12 residues. The germline gives CDR1 WNHNN, CDR2 SYGVQD (reference sequence). V gave up 2 bases and J gave up 7 bases; unmatched junction bases: 1. The CDR3 spells CASSEPGGTQYF. The CDR3 DNA reads TGCGCCAGCAGTGAGCCGGGGGGGACCCAGTACTTC.

The chain joins TRBV7-6 to TRBJ2-7, with D possibly being TRBD1 (6 bases). Germline V gives CDR1 SGHVS, CDR2 FNYEAQ. V was cut by 1 base and J by 2 bases, with 6 bases left in between. The CDR3 consists of 13 residues. As DNA, the CDR3 is TGTGCCAGCAGCTTAGGGACAGCCTACGAGCAGTACTTC. This gives the protein CASSLGTAYEQYF. Full variable domain (missing parts from reference TRBV7-6 and TRBJ2-7): GAGVSQSPRYKVTKRGQDVALRCDPISGHVSLYWYRQALGQGPEFLTYFNYEAQQDKSGLPNDRFSAERPEGSISTLTIQRTEQRDSAMYRCASSLGTAYEQYFGPGTRLTVT.